This T cell receptor (beta chain) was documented in a study of early T cells in non-severe SARS-CoV-2 infection. Study as a whole: Unsorted whole blood bulk RNA was sequenced, with unpaired chains. Study results and caveats: Anti-spike CD8 specificities were favored by VDJdb matching, whose results missed private and CD4 specificities.

This clonotype was recorded many times. Its specificity is unknown. Individual cDNA molecules received unique molecular identifiers. TCRdb redid the calling of the 5' RACE reads with MiXCR, one entry per CDR3 protein. The sample includes 25,000 to 35,000 distinct CDR3 sequences, 6% to 7% of them seen just once. The source of this sequence is an adult who was a healthcare worker with PCR-confirmed SARS-CoV-2 infection or an uninfected control (not recorded which). Input material: whole blood.

The CDR3 coding sequence is TGTGCCAGCAGTTTCCAGGGTTATGAGCAGTTCTTC. Its translation is CASSFQGYEQFF. V is TRBV12-3 or TRBV12-4 and J is TRBJ2-1; possible D gene TRBD1, 5 bases. There are 12 residues in the CDR3. V was trimmed by 3 bases and J by 8 bases, leaving 8 bases between them.